A single sample gave rise to the 14 T cell receptor beta chains below, sequenced in a study of human T cells and chemical hapten exposure. The time point: patch test 3, about 24 weeks after DPC sensitization. The treatment here: therapeutic diphenylcyclopropenone sensitization with weekly scalp DPC. MiXCR was run by TCRdb on the RACE reads, yielding one entry per CDR3 protein. The sample comprises more than 85,000 distinct CDR3 sequences, under 40% of which are singletons, and more than 2.5% rests with the top ten. The sample was whole blood, taken in connection with sensitization to the hapten diphenylcyclopropenone (DPC). The receptors were sampled from a man in his forties with alopecia areata. Some clones in this sample may be carry-over from other donors' samples.

The table lists this clonotype with a few counts. Its ends do not fully match the called genes, so a read error is possible. This chain connects TRBV7-7 to TRBJ2-5; no definite D call. The CDR3 extends over 13 amino acids. CDR1 and CDR2 from the germline V gene are SSHAT and FNYEAQ (reference sequence). CDR3 bases: TGTGCTAGCAGCTTGAGTTTTCAAGAGACCCAGTACTTC. As protein: CASSLSFQETQYF.

The CDR3 bases are TGTGCCAGCAGCCCTGGGGGACGCTTCTATGGCTACACCTTC. This codes for CASSPGGRFYGYTF. The chain links TRBV7-9 to TRBJ1-2; tentative D call: TRBD1 (5 bases). This CDR3 is 14 amino acids long. Germline assignment: CDR1 SEHNR and CDR2 FQNEAQ (reference sequence). V dropped 5 bases and J dropped 4 bases, with 14 bases sitting between them. Full variable domain (remainder filled in from reference TRBV7-9 and TRBJ1-2): DTGVSQNPRHKITKRGQNVTFRCDPISEHNRLYWYRQTLGQGPEFLTYFQNEAQLEKSRLLSDRFSAERPKGSFSTLEIQRTEQGDSAMYLCASSPGGRFYGYTFGSGTRLTVV.

The rearrangement links TRBV7-6 to TRBJ2-5; possible D gene TRBD1, 5 bases. The CDR3 has 12 residues. Trimming pared 5 bases from V and 4 bases from J, leaving 8 bases between. The germline CDR1 and CDR2 sequences are SGHVS and FNYEAQ. The CDR3 loop is CASSGAGETQYF. CDR3 DNA sequence: TGTGCCAGCAGCGGGGCCGGAGAGACCCAGTACTTC. Full variable domain (remainder filled in from reference TRBV7-6 and TRBJ2-5): GAGVSQSPRYKVTKRGQDVALRCDPISGHVSLYWYRQALGQGPEFLTYFNYEAQQDKSGLPNDRFSAERPEGSISTLTIQRTEQRDSAMYRCASSGAGETQYFGPGTRLLVL.

This chain connects TRBV6-1 to TRBJ2-7, with unresolved D. V shed 3 bases and J shed 7 bases, with 13 bases lying between them. Per germline, CDR1 MNHNS and CDR2 SASEGT. The CDR3 contains 13 residues. In DNA, the CDR3 is TGTGCCAGCAGTGACGGGTCCCCCGGGGAGCAGTACGTC. Amino acid sequence: CASSDGSPGEQYV.

The V gene is TRBV7-9, the J gene TRBJ2-2; D is undetermined. Germline-derived CDR1 and CDR2 are SEHNR and FQNEAQ (reference sequence). The V end lost 1 base, the J end lost 1 base, and 1 base lay between the germline ends. CDR3 size: 13 residues. The CDR3 loop reads CASSLENTGELFF. For the CDR3, the DNA is TGTGCCAGCAGCTTAGAGAACACCGGGGAGCTGTTTTTT.

This sequence joins TRBV7-9 and TRBJ2-3; no reliable D call. Trimming left V 9 bases short and J 3 bases short, with 7 bases between. The germline V gene has CDR1 SEHNR and CDR2 FQNEAQ (reference sequence). This CDR3 contains 11 residues. The CDR3 loop reads CASTQTDTQYF. The CDR3 nucleotides are TGTGCCAGTACCCAAACAGATACGCAGTATTTT.

This chain joins TRBV4-1 and TRBJ2-1; 11 bases agree with TRBD2. There are 15 residues in the CDR3. V shed 4 bases and J 10 bases; nucleotides not matched to a gene: 9. CDR1 is MGHRA and CDR2 is YSYEKL in the germline V gene. CDR3 DNA: TGCGCCAGCAGCCTCGGACTAGCGGGCTTGGGGGAGCAGTTCTTC. Translation: CASSLGLAGLGEQFF.

V and J are TRBV24-1 and TRBJ2-1; 8 bases are shared with TRBD2. Germline loops: CDR1 KGHDR, CDR2 SFDVKD. There are 15 residues in the CDR3. J lost 4 bases, V lost 3 bases, and 4 bases had no gene match. The DNA for the CDR3 is TGTGCCACCAGTGATCAAAGCGGGAGTTACAATGAGCAGTTCTTC. Translation gives CATSDQSGSYNEQFF.

This clonotype was seen only a few times. This rearrangement joins TRBV5-4 to TRBJ2-5; the D is unclear. V was cut by 3 bases and J by 3 bases, with 6 bases left in between. CDR1 and CDR2 from the germline V gene are SGHNT and YYREEE (reference sequence). CDR3 length: 12 amino acids. The CDR3 DNA sequence: TGTGCCAGCAGCTCGAATGAAGAGACCCAGTACTTC. It yields the protein CASSSNEETQYF. The whole variable domain, filled in from reference TRBV5-4 and TRBJ2-5, reads ETGVTQSPTHLIKTRGQQVTLRCSSQSGHNTVSWYQQALGQGPQFIFQYYREEENGRGNFPPRFSGLQFPNYSSELNVNALELDDSALYLCASSSNEETQYFGPGTRLLVL.

The gene calls are TRBV4-1 and TRBJ1-5; 8 bases are a match to TRBD1. V shed 2 bases and J 9 bases; nucleotides not matched to a gene: 6. The CDR3 covers 14 residues. Germline assignment: CDR1 MGHRA and CDR2 YSYEKL. As DNA, the CDR3 is TGCGCCAGCAGCCAAACAGGGGGAGGAAGGCCCCAGCATTTT. It codes for CASSQTGGGRPQHF.

This clonotype was seen a few times. V is TRBV20-1 and J is TRBJ2-5; D might be TRBD1 (5 bases). This CDR3 is 13 amino acids long. With 5 bases removed from V and 2 bases from J, the gap between germline ends came to 12 bases. Germline lookup yields CDR1 DFQATT and CDR2 SNEGSKA (reference sequence). The CDR3 loop is CSAARTYQETQYF. CDR3 DNA: TGCAGTGCTGCACGGACATATCAAGAGACCCAGTACTTC.

This clonotype was counted a few times. The rearrangement uses TRBV30 and TRBJ1-3; 7 positions match TRBD1. CDR3 length equals 13 residues. V trimming: 8 bases; J trimming: 0 bases; junction bases outside the gene matches: 4. Per germline, CDR1 GTSNPN and CDR2 SVGIG (reference sequence). The CDR3 is CAGDRSSGNTIYF. CDR3 DNA sequence: TGTGCCGGGGACAGAAGCTCTGGAAACACCATATATTTT.

In DNA form, the CDR3 reads TGTGCCAGCATCGCAGTTTATGGCAACACTGAAGCTTTCTTT. Its protein is CASIAVYGNTEAFF. This sequence joins TRBV6-2 or TRBV6-3 and TRBJ1-1; D is ambiguous. This CDR3 has 14 residues. Deletions cut 7 bases from V and 2 bases from J, with 14 bases between. Germline values: CDR1 MNHEY, CDR2 SVGEGT.

This clonotype was observed a few times. The chain links TRBV10-3 to TRBJ2-3; 10 bases agree with TRBD2. V lost 10 bases and J lost 2; bases outside the gene matches: 6. Germline CDR1 reads ENHRY; CDR2 reads SYGVKD. The CDR3 has 14 residues. CDR3 residues: CAKGTSAFTDTQYF. The CDR3 nucleotides are TGTGCCAAGGGGACTAGCGCATTCACAGATACGCAGTATTTT.